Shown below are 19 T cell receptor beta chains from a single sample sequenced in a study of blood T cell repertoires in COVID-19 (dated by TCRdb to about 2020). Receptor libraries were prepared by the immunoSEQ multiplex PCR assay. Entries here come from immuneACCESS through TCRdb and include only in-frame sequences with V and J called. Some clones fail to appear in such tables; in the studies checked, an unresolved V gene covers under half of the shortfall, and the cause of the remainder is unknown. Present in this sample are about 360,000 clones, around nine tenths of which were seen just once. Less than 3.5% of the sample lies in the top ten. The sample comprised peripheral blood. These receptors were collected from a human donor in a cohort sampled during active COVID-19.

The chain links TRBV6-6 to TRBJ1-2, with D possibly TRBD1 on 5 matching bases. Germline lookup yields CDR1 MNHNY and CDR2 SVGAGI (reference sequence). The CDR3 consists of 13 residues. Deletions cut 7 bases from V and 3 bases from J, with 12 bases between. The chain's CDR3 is CASTPQGDYGYTF. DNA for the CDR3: TGTGCCAGCACCCCCCAAGGGGACTATGGCTACACCTTC.

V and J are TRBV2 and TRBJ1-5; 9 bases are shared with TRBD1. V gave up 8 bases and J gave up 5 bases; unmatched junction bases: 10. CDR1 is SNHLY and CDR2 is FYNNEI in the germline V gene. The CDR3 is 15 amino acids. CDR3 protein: CASGFDRGSYQPQHF. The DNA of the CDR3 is TGTGCCAGCGGATTTGACAGGGGGAGTTATCAGCCCCAGCATTTT.

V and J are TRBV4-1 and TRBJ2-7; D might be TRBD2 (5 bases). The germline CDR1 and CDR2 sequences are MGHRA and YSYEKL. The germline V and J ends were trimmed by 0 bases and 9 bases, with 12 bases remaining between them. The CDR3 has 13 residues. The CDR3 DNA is TGCGCCAGCAGCCAAGACAGCGGTGTTCGGCAGTACTTC. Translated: CASSQDSGVRQYF.

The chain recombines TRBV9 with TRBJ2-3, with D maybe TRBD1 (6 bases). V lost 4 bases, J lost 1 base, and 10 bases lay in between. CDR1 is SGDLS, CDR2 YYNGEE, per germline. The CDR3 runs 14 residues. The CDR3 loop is CASSREGGTDTQYF. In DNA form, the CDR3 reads TGTGCCAGCAGCCGAGAGGGGGGCACAGATACGCAGTATTTT.

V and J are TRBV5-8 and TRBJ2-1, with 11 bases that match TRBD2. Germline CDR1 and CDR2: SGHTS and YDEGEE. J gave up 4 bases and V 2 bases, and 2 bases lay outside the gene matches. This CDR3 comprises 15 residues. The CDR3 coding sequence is TGTGCCAGCAGCTTAGGGACTAGCGGTTACAATGAGCAGTTCTTC. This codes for CASSLGTSGYNEQFF.

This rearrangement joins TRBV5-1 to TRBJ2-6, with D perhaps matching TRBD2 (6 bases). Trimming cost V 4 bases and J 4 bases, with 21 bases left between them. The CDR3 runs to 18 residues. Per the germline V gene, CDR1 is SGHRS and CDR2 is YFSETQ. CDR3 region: CASSRLGEESGGANVLTF. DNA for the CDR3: TGCGCCAGCAGCCGTTTGGGGGAGGAGTCTGGAGGGGCCAACGTCCTGACTTTC.

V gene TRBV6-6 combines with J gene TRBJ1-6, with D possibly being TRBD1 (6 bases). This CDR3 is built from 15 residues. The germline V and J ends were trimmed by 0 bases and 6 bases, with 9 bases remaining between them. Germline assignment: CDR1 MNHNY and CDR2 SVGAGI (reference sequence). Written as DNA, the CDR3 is TGTGCCAGCAGTTACTCGACAGGTGGTAATTCACCCCTCCACTTT. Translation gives CASSYSTGGNSPLHF.

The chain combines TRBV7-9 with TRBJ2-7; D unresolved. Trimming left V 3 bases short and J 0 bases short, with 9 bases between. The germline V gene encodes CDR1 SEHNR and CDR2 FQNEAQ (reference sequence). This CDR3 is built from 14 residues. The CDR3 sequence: CASSFLGDSYEQYF. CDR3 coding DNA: TGTGCCAGCAGCTTCCTAGGCGACTCCTACGAGCAGTACTTC.

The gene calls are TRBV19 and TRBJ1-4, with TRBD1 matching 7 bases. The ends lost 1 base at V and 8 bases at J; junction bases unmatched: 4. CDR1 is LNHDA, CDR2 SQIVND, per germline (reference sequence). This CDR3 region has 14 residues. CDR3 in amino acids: CASSIGTGSEKLFF. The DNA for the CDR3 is TGTGCCAGTAGTATAGGGACAGGAAGCGAAAAACTGTTTTTT.

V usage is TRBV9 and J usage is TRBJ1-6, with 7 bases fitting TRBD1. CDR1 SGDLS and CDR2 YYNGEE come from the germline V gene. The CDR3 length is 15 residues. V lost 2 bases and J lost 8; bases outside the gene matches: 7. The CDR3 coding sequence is TGTGCCAGCAGCGTTCGACAGGGCGGGGATTCACCCCTCCACTTT. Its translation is CASSVRQGGDSPLHF.

CDR3 coding DNA: TGTGCCAGCAGCCTGACTCCACGGGTTGGGGAGACCCAGTACTTC. Translating gives CASSLTPRVGETQYF. V is TRBV3-1 (or the pseudogene TRBV3-2) and J is TRBJ2-5; no definite D call. CDR3 length: 15 amino acids. Trimming cost V 4 bases and J 5 bases, with 17 bases left between them. CDR1 and CDR2 from the germline V gene are LGHDT and YNNKEL (reference sequence).

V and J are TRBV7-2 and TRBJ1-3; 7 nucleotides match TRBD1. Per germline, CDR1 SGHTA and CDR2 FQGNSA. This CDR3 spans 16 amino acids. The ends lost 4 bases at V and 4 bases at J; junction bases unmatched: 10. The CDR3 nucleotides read TGTGCCAGCAGCTCTAGGATGACAGGGATGGGAAACACCATATATTTT. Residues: CASSSRMTGMGNTIYF.

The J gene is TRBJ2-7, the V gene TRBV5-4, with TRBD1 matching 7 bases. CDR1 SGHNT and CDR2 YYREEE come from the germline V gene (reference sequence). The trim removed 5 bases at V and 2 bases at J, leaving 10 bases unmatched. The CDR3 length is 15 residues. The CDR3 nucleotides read TGTGCCAGCAGGGACGACAGGGCCGGAACCTACGAGCAGTACTTC. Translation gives CASRDDRAGTYEQYF.

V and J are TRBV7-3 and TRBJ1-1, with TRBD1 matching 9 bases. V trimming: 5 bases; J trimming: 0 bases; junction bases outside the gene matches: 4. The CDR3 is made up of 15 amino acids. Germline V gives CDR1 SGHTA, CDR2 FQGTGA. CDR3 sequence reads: CASSKDRGLNTEAFF. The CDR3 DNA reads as TGTGCCAGCAGCAAGGACAGGGGACTGAACACTGAAGCTTTCTTT.

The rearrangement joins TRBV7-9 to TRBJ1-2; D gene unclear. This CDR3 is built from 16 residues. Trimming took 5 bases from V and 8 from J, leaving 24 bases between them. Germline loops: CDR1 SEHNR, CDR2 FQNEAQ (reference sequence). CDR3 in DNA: TGTGCCAGCAGCCCCGCGGGCTTACAGCCGGGCGGAGGCTACACCTTC. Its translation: CASSPAGLQPGGGYTF.

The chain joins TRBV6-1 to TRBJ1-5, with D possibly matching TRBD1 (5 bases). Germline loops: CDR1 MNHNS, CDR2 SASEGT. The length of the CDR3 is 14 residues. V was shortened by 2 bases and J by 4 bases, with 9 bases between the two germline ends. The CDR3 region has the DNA TGTGCCAGCAGTGAACCAGGGTCGAATCAGCCCCAGCATTTT. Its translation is CASSEPGSNQPQHF.

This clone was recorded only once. CDR3 residues: CASSYAGGNNEQFF. In DNA form, the CDR3 reads TGTGCCAGCAGTTACGCTGGGGGCAACAATGAGCAGTTCTTC. The V gene is TRBV6-5, the J gene TRBJ2-1; D possibly corresponds to TRBD1 (6 bases). This CDR3 comprises 14 residues. Germline V gene sequence: CDR1 MNHEY, CDR2 SVGAGI. V was trimmed by 2 bases and J by 5 bases, leaving 10 bases between them.

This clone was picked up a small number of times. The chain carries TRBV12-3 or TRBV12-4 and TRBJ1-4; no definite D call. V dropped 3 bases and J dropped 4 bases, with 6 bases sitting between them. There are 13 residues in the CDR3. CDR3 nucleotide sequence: TGTGCCAGCAGTTTTAGTGTTAATGAAAAACTGTTTTTT. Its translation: CASSFSVNEKLFF.

In DNA form, the CDR3 reads TGTGCCAGCAGGCGACCGGGACAGGGCACCGAGCAGTACTTC. It specifies CASRRPGQGTEQYF. The rearrangement joins TRBV7-8 to TRBJ2-7, with 9 bases identical to TRBD1. Germline V lookup: CDR1 SGHVS, CDR2 FQNEAQ. With 6 bases clipped from V and 6 bases from J, the junction kept 9 bases outside the gene matches. The CDR3 covers 14 residues.